This T cell receptor (beta chain) was identified in a study of blood T cell repertoires in COVID-19. Study overall: Acute and convalescent COVID-19 samples came from the United States, Italy and Spain.

In the study's own analysis: Reference gene primer amplification gave estimated nucleated cell counts. This table comes from immunoSEQ multiplex PCR, and its TCRdb copy is limited to in-frame clones, with some not included. That table supplies the V and J calls and clone size; D and trimming were determined from the DNA. The sample has 150,000 to 200,000 clones, over 80% seen once; the top ten hold less than 10%. V gave up 11 bases and J gave up 2 bases; unmatched junction bases: 11. Germline CDR1 is ENHRY and CDR2 is SYGVKD. The CDR3 is 14 residues long. This clone was found once. Enrollment of patients from Seattle took place during active infection, with longitudinal follow-up.

The chain links TRBV10-3 to TRBJ2-7; 8 bases map to TRBD1. The origin of this receptor is a woman in her seventies with COVID-19, enrolled during active disease. Sequencing was performed on peripheral blood. The CDR3 spells CAFRTGQVPYEQYF. CDR3 bases: TGTGCCTTTCGCACGGGACAGGTTCCCTACGAGCAGTACTTC.